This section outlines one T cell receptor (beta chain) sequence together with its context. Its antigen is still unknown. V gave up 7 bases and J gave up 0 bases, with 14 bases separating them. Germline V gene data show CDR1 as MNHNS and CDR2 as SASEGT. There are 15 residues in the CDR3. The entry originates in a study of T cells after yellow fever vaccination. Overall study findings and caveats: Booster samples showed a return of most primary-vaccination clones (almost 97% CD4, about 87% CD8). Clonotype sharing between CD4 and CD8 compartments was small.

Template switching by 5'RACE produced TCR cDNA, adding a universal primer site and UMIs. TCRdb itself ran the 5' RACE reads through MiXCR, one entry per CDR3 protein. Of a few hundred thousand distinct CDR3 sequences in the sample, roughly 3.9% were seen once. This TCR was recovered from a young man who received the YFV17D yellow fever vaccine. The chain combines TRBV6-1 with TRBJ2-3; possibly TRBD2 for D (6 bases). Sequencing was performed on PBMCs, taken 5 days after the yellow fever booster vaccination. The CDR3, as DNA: TGTGCCAGCAAATTGGGACTCTTTAGCACAGATACGCAGTATTTT. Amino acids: CASKLGLFSTDTQYF.